The source of this TCR beta chain is a study of technical replicates of blood from a few donors (dated by TCRdb to 2016 to 2017). The CDR3 starts with the cysteine, ends with the phenylalanine, and has 14 residues. Left in the record is the CDR3 DNA by itself, 42 bases read in frame from the first base. Trimming removed 1 base from V and 7 bases from J, leaving 17 bases between the germline ends. CDR1 and CDR2 were assigned from the germline V gene (reference sequence) as GTSNPN and SVGIG. This clone was seen a handful of times. Its antigen is still unknown. Per-base quality was not reported, and no clone a single base away is much larger than it. The protocol used for the library was the immunoSEQ multiplex PCR assay. This is the immuneACCESS table as TCRdb keeps it, with only in-frame sequences that have V and J called. A part of the clones is gone; compared with another copy, unresolved V genes explain less than half, and the rest is unexplained. This sample gives 75,000 to 85,000 clones in total; more than 80% of them show up just once. Jointly, the top ten make up around 3.9% of the sample.

Recombination joined TRBV30 with TRBJ2-7; TRBD2 is perhaps the D gene, given 6 matching bases. What was sequenced was PBMCs. The receptor was derived from a human donor in good health. Some clones in this sample may be carry-over from other donors' samples. The CDR3 here reads CAWSEEGRPVEQYF. The DNA reads as follows: TGTGCCTGGAGTGAGGAGGGTAGACCCGTGGAGCAGTACTTC.